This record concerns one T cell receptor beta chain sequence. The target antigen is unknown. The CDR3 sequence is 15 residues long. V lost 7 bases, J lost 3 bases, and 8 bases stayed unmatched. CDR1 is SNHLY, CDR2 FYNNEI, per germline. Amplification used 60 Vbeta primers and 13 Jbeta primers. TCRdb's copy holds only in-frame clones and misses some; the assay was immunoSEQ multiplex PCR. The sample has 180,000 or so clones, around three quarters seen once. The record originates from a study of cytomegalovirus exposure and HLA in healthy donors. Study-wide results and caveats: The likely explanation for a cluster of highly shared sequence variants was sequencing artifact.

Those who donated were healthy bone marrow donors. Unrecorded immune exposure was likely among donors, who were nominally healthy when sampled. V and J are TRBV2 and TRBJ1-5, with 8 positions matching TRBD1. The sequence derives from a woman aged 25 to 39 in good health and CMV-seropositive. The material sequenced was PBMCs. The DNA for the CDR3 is TGTGCCAGCACTGGACAGGGAGTGGTCAATCAGCCCCAGCATTTT. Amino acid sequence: CASTGQGVVNQPQHF. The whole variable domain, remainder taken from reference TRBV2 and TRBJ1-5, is EPEVTQTPSHQVTQMGQEVILRCVPISNHLYFYWYRQILGQKVEFLVSFYNNEISEKSEIFDDQFSVERPDGSNFTLKIRSTKLEDSAMYFCASTGQGVVNQPQHFGDGTRLSIL.